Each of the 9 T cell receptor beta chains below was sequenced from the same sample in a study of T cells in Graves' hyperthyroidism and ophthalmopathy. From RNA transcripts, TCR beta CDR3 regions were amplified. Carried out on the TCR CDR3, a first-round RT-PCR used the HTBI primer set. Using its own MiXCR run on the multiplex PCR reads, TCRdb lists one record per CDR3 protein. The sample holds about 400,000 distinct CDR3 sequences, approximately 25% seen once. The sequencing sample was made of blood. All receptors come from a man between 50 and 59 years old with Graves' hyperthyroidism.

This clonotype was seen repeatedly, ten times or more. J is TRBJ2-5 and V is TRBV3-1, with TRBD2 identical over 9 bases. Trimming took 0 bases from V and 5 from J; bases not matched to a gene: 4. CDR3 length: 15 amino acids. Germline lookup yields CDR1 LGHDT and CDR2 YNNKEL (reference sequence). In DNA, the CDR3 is TGTGCCAGCAGCCAAGATAGCGGGAGTACGGAGACCCAGTACTTC. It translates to CASSQDSGSTETQYF.

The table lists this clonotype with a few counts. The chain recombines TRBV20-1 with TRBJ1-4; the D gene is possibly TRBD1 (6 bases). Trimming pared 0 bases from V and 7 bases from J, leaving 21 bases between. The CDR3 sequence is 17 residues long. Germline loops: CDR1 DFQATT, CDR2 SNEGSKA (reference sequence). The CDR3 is CSAREKFGGLNGEKLFF. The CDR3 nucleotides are TGCAGTGCTAGAGAAAAGTTTGGGGGCCTTAATGGTGAAAAACTGTTTTTT.

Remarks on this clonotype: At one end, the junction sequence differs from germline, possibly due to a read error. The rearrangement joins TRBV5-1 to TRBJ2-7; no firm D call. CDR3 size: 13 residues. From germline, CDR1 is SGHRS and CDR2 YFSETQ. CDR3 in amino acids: CASSVQFSYEQYF. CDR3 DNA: TGTGCCAGCAGCGTACAGTTTTCCTACGAGCAGTACTTC.

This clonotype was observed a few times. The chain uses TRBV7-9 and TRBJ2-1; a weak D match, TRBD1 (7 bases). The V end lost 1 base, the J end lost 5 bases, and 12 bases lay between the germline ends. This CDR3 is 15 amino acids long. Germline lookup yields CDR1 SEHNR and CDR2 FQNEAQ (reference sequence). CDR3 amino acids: CASSLEGAGNNEQFF. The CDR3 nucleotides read TGTGCCAGCAGCTTAGAGGGGGCGGGGAACAATGAGCAGTTCTTC. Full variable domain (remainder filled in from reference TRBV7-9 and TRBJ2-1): DTGVSQNPRHKITKRGQNVTFRCDPISEHNRLYWYRQTLGQGPEFLTYFQNEAQLEKSRLLSDRFSAERPKGSFSTLEIQRTEQGDSAMYLCASSLEGAGNNEQFFGPGTRLTVL.

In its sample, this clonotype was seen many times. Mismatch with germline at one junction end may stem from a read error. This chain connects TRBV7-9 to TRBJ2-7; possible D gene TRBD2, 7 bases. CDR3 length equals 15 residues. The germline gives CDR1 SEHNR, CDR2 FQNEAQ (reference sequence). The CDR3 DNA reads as TGTGCCAGCAGCCTAGCCGGGGGGCAGGCCTACGAGCAGTACTTC. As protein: CASSLAGGQAYEQYF.

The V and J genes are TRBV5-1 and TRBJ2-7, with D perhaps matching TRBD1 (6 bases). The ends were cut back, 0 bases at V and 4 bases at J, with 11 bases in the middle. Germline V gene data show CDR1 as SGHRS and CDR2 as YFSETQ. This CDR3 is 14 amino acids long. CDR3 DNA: TGCGCCAGCAGCTTGGACCAGGGGACGTACGAGCAGTACTTC. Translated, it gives CASSLDQGTYEQYF.

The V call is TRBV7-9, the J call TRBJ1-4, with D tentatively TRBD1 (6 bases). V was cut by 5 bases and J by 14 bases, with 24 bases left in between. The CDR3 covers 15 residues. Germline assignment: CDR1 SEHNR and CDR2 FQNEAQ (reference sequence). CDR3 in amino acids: CASSDEGGGIFTLFF. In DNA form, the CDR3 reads TGTGCCAGCAGCGACGAGGGAGGGGGAATCTTTACCCTGTTTTTT.

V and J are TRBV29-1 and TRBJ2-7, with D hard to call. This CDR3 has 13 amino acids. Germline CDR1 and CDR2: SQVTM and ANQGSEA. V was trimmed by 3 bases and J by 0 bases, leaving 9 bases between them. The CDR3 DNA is TGCAGCGTTGACGCGGAGAGCTCCTACGAGCAGTACTTC. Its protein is CSVDAESSYEQYF.

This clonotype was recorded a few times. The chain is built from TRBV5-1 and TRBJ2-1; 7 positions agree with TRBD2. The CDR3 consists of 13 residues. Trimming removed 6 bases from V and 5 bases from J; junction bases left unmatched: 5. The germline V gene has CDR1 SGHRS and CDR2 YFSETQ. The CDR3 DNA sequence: TGCGCCAGCAAAGCGGGGTTTAACAATGAGCAGTTCTTC. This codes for CASKAGFNNEQFF.